This T cell receptor (beta chain) is drawn from a study of blood T cell repertoires in COVID-19. Germline V gene lookup returns CDR1 SGHDN and CDR2 FVKESK. The CDR3 length is 14 residues. V lost 5 bases and J lost 2, with 13 bases in between. Some clones are missing from TCRdb's copy, which holds only in-frame ones; the method was immunoSEQ multiplex PCR. The sample consists of about 390,000 clones, approximately 87% of them appearing once. This clone was seen a few times. Two consecutive negative NP/OP PCR tests, clearance, or resolved symptoms defined Cohort 3 recovery. The specimen sequenced was PBMCs or T cells enriched from blood (not recorded which). The rearrangement joins TRBV14 to TRBJ2-7; a possible D gene is TRBD1 (7 bases). The source is a woman in her forties or fifties who had recovered from COVID-19. The CDR3 sequence: CASSSRDSPYEQYF. The DNA for the CDR3 is TGTGCCAGCAGCTCGCGGGACAGTCCCTACGAGCAGTACTTC.